This TCR beta chain was identified during a study of control samples from healthy donors and cancer patients. CDR1 and CDR2 (germline): MNHEY, SMNVEV (reference sequence). The ends were cut back, 5 bases at V and 3 bases at J, with 16 bases in the middle. CDR3 length: 15 amino acids. The method was immunoSEQ multiplex PCR; TCRdb's version includes in-frame clones alone and lacks a portion of them. The profile shows some 82,000 clones, roughly 86% of them singletons. The receptor's source is a man aged 50-59 years in good health. The J gene is TRBJ1-2, the V gene TRBV27, with TRBD1 as a possible D gene (6 bases). Sequencing was carried out using blood. CDR3 amino acids: CASSVDSLLHYGYTF. The CDR3 coding sequence is TGTGCCAGCAGTGTGGACAGTCTTTTGCACTATGGCTACACCTTC.